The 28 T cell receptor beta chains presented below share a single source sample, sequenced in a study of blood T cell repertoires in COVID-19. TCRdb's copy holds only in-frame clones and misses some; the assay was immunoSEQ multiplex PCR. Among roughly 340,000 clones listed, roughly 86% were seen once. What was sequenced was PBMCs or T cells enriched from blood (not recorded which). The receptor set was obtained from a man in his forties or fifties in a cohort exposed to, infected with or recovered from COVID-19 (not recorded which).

CDR3 residues: CASSPTPGQGPFF. The CDR3 nucleotides read TGTGCCAGCAGTCCGACTCCGGGACAGGGGCCGTTCTTC. This chain connects TRBV28 to TRBJ2-1, with 10 bases that match TRBD1. J lost 15 bases, V lost 5 bases, and 10 bases had no gene match. CDR1 and CDR2 from the germline V gene are MDHEN and SYDVKM. The CDR3 consists of 13 residues.

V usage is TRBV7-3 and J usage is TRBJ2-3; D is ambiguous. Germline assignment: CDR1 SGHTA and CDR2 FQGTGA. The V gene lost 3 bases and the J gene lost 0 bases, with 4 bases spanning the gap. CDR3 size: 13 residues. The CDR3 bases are TGTGCCAGCAGCTTCAGTAGCACAGATACGCAGTATTTT. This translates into CASSFSSTDTQYF.

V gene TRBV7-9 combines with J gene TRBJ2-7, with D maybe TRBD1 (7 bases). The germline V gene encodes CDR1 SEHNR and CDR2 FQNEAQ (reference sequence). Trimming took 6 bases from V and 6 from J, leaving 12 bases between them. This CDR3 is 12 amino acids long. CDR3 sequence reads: CASRPQGGEQYF. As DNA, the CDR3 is TGTGCCAGCAGGCCCCAGGGGGGCGAGCAGTACTTC.

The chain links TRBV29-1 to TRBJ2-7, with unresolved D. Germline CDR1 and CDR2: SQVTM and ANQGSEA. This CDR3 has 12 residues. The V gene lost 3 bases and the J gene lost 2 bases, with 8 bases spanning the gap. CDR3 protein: CSVEAAPYEQYF. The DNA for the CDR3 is TGCAGCGTTGAGGCGGCTCCCTACGAGCAGTACTTC.

For the CDR3, the DNA is TGTGCCAGCAGCCAAGCTCGACAGGGGGCGCGGACTGAAGCTTTCTTT. This codes for CASSQARQGARTEAFF. This chain uses TRBV3-1 (or the pseudogene TRBV3-2) with TRBJ1-1, with 10 bases that match TRBD1. V trimming: 1 base; J trimming: 5 bases; junction bases outside the gene matches: 7. This CDR3 comprises 16 residues. Per the germline V gene, CDR1 is LGHDT and CDR2 is YNNKEL (reference sequence).

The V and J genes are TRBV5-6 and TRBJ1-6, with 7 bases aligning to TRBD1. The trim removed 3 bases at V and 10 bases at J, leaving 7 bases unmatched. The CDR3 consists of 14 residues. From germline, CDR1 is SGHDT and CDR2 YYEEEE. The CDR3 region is CASSSGQPGSPLHF. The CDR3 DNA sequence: TGTGCCAGCAGCTCGGGACAGCCCGGATCACCCCTCCACTTT.

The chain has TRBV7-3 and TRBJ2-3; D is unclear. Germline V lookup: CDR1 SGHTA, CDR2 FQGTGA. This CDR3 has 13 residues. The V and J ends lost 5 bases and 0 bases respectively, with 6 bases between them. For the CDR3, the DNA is TGTGCCAGCAGCCCGACTAGCACAGATACGCAGTATTTT. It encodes CASSPTSTDTQYF. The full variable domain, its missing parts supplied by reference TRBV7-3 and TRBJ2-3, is GAGVSQTPSNKVTEKGKYVELRCDPISGHTALYWYRQSLGQGPEFLIYFQGTGAADDSGLPNDRFFAVRPEGSVSTLKIQRTERGDSAVYLCASSPTSTDTQYFGPGTRLTVL.

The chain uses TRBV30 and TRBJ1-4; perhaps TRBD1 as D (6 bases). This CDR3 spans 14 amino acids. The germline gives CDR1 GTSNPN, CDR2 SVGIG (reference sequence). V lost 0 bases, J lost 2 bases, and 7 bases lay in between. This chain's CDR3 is CAWSVRGTNEKLFF. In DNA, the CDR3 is TGTGCCTGGAGTGTGAGGGGGACTAATGAAAAACTGTTTTTT.

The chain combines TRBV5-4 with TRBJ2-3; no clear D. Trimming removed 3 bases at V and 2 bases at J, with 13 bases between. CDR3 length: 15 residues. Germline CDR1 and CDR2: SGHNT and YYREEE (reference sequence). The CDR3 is CASSSNPPPTDTQYF. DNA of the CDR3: TGTGCCAGCAGCTCTAACCCTCCCCCCACAGATACGCAGTATTTT.

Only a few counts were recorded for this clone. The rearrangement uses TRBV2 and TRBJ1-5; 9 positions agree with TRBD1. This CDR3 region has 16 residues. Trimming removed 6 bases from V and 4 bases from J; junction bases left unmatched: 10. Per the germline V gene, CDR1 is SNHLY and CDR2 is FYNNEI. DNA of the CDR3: TGTGCCAGCAGATTACAGGGGGCCGGTCCGAATCAGCCCCAGCATTTT. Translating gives CASRLQGAGPNQPQHF.

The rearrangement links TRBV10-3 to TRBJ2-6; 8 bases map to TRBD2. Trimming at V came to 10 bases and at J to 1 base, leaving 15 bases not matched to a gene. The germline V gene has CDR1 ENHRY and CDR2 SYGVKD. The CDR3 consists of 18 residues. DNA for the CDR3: TGTGCCACCCAAAGCGGGGGACGGACATTATCTGGGGCCAACGTCCTGACTTTC. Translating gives CATQSGGRTLSGANVLTF.

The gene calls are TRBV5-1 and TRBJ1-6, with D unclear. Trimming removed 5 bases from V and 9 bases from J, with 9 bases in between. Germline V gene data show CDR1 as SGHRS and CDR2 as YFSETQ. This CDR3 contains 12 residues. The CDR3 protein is CASSTTGSPLHF. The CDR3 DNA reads TGCGCCAGCAGTACCACCGGTTCACCCCTCCACTTT.

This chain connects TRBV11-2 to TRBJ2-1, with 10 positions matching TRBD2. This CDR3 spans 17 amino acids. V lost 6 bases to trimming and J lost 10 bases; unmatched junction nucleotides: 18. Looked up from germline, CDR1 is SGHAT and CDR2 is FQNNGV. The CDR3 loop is CASSSRQALAGAREQFF. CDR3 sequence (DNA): TGTGCCAGCAGTTCCCGACAGGCCCTAGCGGGAGCACGAGAGCAGTTCTTC.

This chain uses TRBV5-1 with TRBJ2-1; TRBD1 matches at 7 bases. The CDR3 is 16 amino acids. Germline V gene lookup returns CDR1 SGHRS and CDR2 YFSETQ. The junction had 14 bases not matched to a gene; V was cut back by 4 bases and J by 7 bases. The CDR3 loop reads CASSPGVGGLTNEQFF. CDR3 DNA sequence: TGCGCCAGCAGCCCAGGGGTAGGGGGCCTAACGAATGAGCAGTTCTTC.

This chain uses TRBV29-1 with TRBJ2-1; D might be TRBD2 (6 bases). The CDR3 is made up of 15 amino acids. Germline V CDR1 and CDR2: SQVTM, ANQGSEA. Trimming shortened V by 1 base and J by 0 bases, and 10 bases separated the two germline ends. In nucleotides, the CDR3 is TGCAGCGTTGAAGTTCTAGCGAGCTCCTACAATGAGCAGTTCTTC. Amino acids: CSVEVLASSYNEQFF.

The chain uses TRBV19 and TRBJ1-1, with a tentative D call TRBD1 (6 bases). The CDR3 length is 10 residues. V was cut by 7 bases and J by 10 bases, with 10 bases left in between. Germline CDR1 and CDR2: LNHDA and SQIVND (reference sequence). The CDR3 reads CASNRVRAFF. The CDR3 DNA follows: TGTGCCAGTAACAGGGTTCGAGCTTTCTTT.

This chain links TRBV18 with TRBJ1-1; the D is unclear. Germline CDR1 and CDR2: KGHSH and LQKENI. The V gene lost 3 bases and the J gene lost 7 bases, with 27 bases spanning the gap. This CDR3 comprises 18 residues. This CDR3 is CASSPLIGPVRFEDEAFF. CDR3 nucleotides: TGTGCCAGCTCACCCCTCATTGGGCCGGTCCGATTTGAAGATGAAGCTTTCTTT.

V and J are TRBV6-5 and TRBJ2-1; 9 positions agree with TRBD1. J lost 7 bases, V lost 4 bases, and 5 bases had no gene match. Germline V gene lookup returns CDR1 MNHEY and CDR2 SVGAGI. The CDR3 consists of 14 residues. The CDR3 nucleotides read TGTGCCAGCAGTTCCTGGGACAGGGTAAATGAGCAGTTCTTC. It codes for CASSSWDRVNEQFF.

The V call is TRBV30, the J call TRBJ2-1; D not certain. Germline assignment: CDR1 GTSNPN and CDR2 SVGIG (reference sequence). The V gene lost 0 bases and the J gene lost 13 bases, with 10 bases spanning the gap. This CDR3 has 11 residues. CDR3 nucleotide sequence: TGTGCCTGGAGTGTATTAGTAACCCAGTTCTTC. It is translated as CAWSVLVTQFF.

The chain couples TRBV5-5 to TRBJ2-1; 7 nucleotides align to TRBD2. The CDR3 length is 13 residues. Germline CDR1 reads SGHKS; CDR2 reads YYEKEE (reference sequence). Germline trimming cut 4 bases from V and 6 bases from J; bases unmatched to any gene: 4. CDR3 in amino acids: CASSIGTINEQFF. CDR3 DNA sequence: TGTGCCAGCAGCATTGGGACTATCAATGAGCAGTTCTTC.

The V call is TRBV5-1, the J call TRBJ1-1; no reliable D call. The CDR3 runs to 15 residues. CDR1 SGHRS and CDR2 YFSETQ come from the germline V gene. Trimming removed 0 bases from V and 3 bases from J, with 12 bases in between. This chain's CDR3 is CASSLAEGWYTEAFF. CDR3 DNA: TGCGCCAGCAGCTTGGCCGAGGGTTGGTACACTGAAGCTTTCTTT.

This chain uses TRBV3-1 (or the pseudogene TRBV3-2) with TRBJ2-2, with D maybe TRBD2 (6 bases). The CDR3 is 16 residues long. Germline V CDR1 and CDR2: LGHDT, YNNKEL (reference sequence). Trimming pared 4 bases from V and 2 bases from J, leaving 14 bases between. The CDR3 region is CASSLPQGTNTGELFF. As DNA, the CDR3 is TGTGCCAGCAGCCTCCCGCAAGGGACTAACACCGGGGAGCTGTTTTTT.

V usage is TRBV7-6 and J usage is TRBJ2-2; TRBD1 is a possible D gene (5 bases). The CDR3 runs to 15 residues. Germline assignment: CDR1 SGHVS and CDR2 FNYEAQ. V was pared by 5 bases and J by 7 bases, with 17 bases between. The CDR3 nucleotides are TGTGCCAGCAGCATAAGACAGTCGGTGCGCGGGGAGCTGTTTTTT. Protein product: CASSIRQSVRGELFF.

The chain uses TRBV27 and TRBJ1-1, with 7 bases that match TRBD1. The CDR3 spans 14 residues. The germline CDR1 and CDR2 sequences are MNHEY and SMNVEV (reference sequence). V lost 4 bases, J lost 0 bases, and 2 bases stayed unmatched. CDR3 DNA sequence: TGTGCCAGCAGTTCGACAGGGTTGAACACTGAAGCTTTCTTT. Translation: CASSSTGLNTEAFF.

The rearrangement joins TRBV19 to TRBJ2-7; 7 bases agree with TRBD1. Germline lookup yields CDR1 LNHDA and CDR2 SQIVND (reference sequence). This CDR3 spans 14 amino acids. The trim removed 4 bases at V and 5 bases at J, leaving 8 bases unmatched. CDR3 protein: CASSTNDRVHEQYF. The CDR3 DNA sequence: TGTGCCAGTAGTACGAATGACAGGGTCCACGAGCAGTACTTC.

Here the CDR3 DNA reads TGTGCCAGCAGCTTGGTGCCTAGCGGGGACTCCTACGAGCAGTACTTC. This gives the protein CASSLVPSGDSYEQYF. V is TRBV5-5 and J is TRBJ2-7, with TRBD2 matching over 9 bases. V trimming: 0 bases; J trimming: 0 bases; junction bases outside the gene matches: 4. CDR1 is SGHKS and CDR2 is YYEKEE in the germline V gene (reference sequence). This CDR3 comprises 16 residues.

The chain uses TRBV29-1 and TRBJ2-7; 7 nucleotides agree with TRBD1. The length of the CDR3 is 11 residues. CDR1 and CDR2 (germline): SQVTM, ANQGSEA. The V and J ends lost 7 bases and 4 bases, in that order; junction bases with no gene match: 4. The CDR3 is CSARTGYEQYF. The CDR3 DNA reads TGCAGCGCCAGGACAGGATACGAGCAGTACTTC.

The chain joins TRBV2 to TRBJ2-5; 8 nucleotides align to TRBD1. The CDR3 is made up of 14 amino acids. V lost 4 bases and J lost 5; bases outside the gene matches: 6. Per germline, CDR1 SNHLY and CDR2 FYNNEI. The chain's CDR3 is CASSVRGPGETQYF. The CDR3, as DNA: TGTGCCAGCAGTGTCAGGGGGCCCGGGGAGACCCAGTACTTC.